In this sample, the clone carrying this TCR beta chain turned up a few times. This sample is drawn from a study of blood T cells in healthy people across ages. CDR3 size: 13 residues. V trimming: 6 bases; J trimming: 7 bases; junction bases outside the gene matches: 11. Per germline, CDR1 DFQATT and CDR2 SNEGSKA (reference sequence). A second PCR, run for roughly 7 to 11 cycles, used a sample-barcoded 5' primer plus a J-beta primer mix. From the 5' RACE reads, TCRdb called clonotypes with MiXCR, one entry per CDR3 protein. The sample has approximately 850,000 distinct CDR3 sequences; 40% to 50% are singletons.

The receptor comes from a man aged 55 to 70 in good health. The source material was blood. The chain uses TRBV20-1 and TRBJ2-5; TRBD2 aligns across 7 bases. CDR3 protein: CSAILGGKGTQYF. The CDR3 DNA reads as TGCAGTGCCATCCTGGGGGGGAAGGGGACCCAGTACTTC.